The 5 T cell receptor beta chains presented below share a single source sample, sequenced in a study of TIL therapy for anti-PD-1-resistant metastatic lung cancer. Sequencing used immunoSEQ v3. Assay: immunoSEQ multiplex PCR; the TCRdb copy retains only in-frame clones and omits some. The table lists 45,000 to 75,000 clones, around 86% of them singletons. Indicated time point: pre-treatment sample, taken before nivolumab and TIL therapy. Here the sequenced sample was blood, taken at baseline. The receptors stem from a person aged 25 to 85 with non-small cell lung cancer.

The rearrangement joins TRBV7-8 to TRBJ2-4; D not resolved. Germline loops: CDR1 SGHVS, CDR2 FQNEAQ. The V and J ends lost 4 bases and 7 bases respectively, with 17 bases between them. The length of the CDR3 is 15 residues. This CDR3 reads CASSSLPSGMNIQYF. DNA of the CDR3: TGTGCCAGCAGCTCGCTGCCGAGTGGTATGAACATTCAGTACTTC.

CDR3 sequence reads: CASSSGVQGEGEKLFF. The DNA for the CDR3 is TGCGCCAGCAGCTCGGGAGTCCAGGGCGAAGGGGAAAAACTGTTTTTT. This chain joins TRBV5-1 and TRBJ1-4; perhaps TRBD1 as D (5 bases). Between the trimmed V and J ends, which lost 3 bases and 8 bases, there was a span of 20 bases. Germline CDR1 and CDR2: SGHRS and YFSETQ. This CDR3 comprises 16 residues.

The rearrangement links TRBV30 to TRBJ2-7, with D unclear. CDR1 is GTSNPN, CDR2 SVGIG, per germline (reference sequence). Trimming took off 0 bases at V and 7 bases at J, with 13 bases between the two ends. CDR3 size: 13 residues. CDR3 residues: CAWSVPNLEEQYF. The DNA of the CDR3 is TGTGCCTGGAGTGTACCTAACCTTGAGGAGCAGTACTTC. Full variable domain (rest looked up from reference TRBV30 and TRBJ2-7): SQTIHQWPATLVQPVGSPLSLECTVEGTSNPNLYWYRQAAGRGLQLLFYSVGIGQISSEVPQNLSASRPQDRQFILSSKKLLLSDSGFYLCAWSVPNLEEQYFGPGTRLTVT.

The V and J genes are TRBV9 and TRBJ2-3, with 9 nucleotides matching TRBD2. Germline assignment: CDR1 SGDLS and CDR2 YYNGEE. V dropped 1 base and J dropped 5; count of bases not matched to a gene: 5. CDR3 length: 15 residues. The CDR3 coding sequence is TGTGCCAGCAGCGTAAGCGGGGGGTTTATAGATACGCAGTATTTT. It codes for CASSVSGGFIDTQYF.

The chain is built from TRBV19 and TRBJ2-2, with D perhaps TRBD2 (5 bases). In germline, CDR1 is LNHDA, CDR2 SQIVND (reference sequence). Trimming shortened V by 3 bases and J by 1 base, and 6 bases separated the two germline ends. CDR3 length: 14 residues. The CDR3 protein is CASSIGVNTGELFF. The CDR3 DNA is TGTGCCAGTAGTATCGGGGTGAACACCGGGGAGCTGTTTTTT.